These 17 T cell receptor beta chains came from one sample sequenced in a study of graft-versus-host responses after intestinal transplantation. No antigen is known for these receptors. Only in-frame clones appear in the TCRdb table, and some are missing; sequencing was by immunoSEQ multiplex PCR. In the table there are about 98,000 clones, around four fifths of which are singletons. Here the sequenced sample was unstimulated CD8+ T cells sorted from spleen or lymph node cells, taken before intestinal transplant. The receptor source for this set is a human donor who received an intestinal transplant.

The V and J genes are TRBV5-6 and TRBJ2-1, with D possibly being TRBD1 (5 bases). V lost 4 bases and J 8 bases, leaving 10 bases between the germline ends. The CDR3 has 12 amino acids. Per germline, CDR1 SGHDT and CDR2 YYEEEE. Here the CDR3 DNA reads TGTGCCAGCAGCACCGAAGGGGATGAGCAGTTCTTC. Translating gives CASSTEGDEQFF. Together with reference TRBV5-6 and TRBJ2-1, the CDR3 gives the full variable domain: DAGVTQSPTHLIKTRGQQVTLRCSPKSGHDTVSWYQQALGQGPQFIFQYYEEEERQRGNFPDRFSGHQFPNYSSELNVNALLLGDSALYLCASSTEGDEQFFGPGTRLTVL.

This chain links TRBV29-1 with TRBJ2-7; D unclear. Per germline, CDR1 SQVTM and CDR2 ANQGSEA. The CDR3 covers 13 residues. Trimming shortened V by 7 bases and J by 0 bases, and 13 bases separated the two germline ends. Here the CDR3 DNA reads TGCAGCGCCCGGGCAGCGAGCTCCTACGAGCAGTACTTC. Its protein is CSARAASSYEQYF.

This clone has a handful of counts. The V gene is TRBV6-5, the J gene TRBJ2-4; D is unresolved. Trimming took 0 bases from V and 8 from J, leaving 8 bases between them. Germline V gene sequence: CDR1 MNHEY, CDR2 SVGAGI. This CDR3 has 13 residues. CDR3 in DNA: TGTGCCAGCAGTTACTCGAGTACGGACATTCAGTACTTC. It encodes CASSYSSTDIQYF.

The chain carries TRBV5-1 and TRBJ2-1; no reliable D call. V dropped 0 bases and J dropped 9 bases, with 13 bases sitting between them. The CDR3 runs 14 residues. Looked up from germline, CDR1 is SGHRS and CDR2 is YFSETQ. The CDR3 coding sequence is TGCGCCAGCAGCTTGGGGCCGTCGTCAAGTGAGCAGTTCTTC. This sequence encodes CASSLGPSSSEQFF.

The chain carries TRBV6-1 and TRBJ2-1; D possibly uses TRBD1 or TRBD2 (7 bases each). Germline V gene sequence: CDR1 MNHNS, CDR2 SASEGT. Trimming pared 7 bases from V and 9 bases from J, leaving 19 bases between. The CDR3 covers 14 residues. The CDR3 protein is CASTKGQGEGEQFF. DNA for the CDR3: TGTGCCAGCACCAAGGGGCAGGGGGAGGGTGAGCAGTTCTTC.

The chain joins TRBV2 to TRBJ2-7, with no clear D. This CDR3 spans 15 amino acids. Germline CDR1 SNHLY, CDR2 FYNNEI. V was clipped by 6 bases and J by 2 bases, with 17 bases between them. As DNA, the CDR3 is TGTGCCAGCAGCCCCCGACGTCAGCTTACCTACGAGCAGTACTTC. It translates to CASSPRRQLTYEQYF. The variable domain in full, with the rest retrieved from reference TRBV2 and TRBJ2-7, is EPEVTQTPSHQVTQMGQEVILRCVPISNHLYFYWYRQILGQKVEFLVSFYNNEISEKSEIFDDQFSVERPDGSNFTLKIRSTKLEDSAMYFCASSPRRQLTYEQYFGPGTRLTVT.

The chain employs TRBV28 and TRBJ1-2; D call uncertain. Germline assignment: CDR1 MDHEN and CDR2 SYDVKM. V was cut by 5 bases and J by 2 bases, with 9 bases left in between. The CDR3 runs 13 residues. The CDR3 DNA reads TGTGCCAGCAGTGCGGACGGGAACTATGGCTACACCTTC. This gives the protein CASSADGNYGYTF.

In DNA form, the CDR3 reads TGTGCCAGCAGTGTCTTCACCGGGACTAGCCCCACCTACGAGCAGTACTTC. Its translation is CASSVFTGTSPTYEQYF. The chain is built from TRBV6-1 and TRBJ2-7, with 9 bases that match TRBD2. Unmatched junction bases numbered 12, after V lost 4 bases and J lost 2 bases. CDR1 is MNHNS, CDR2 SASEGT, per germline. This CDR3 contains 17 residues.

The chain combines TRBV13 with TRBJ1-1, with a possible D match to TRBD1 (6 bases). Germline lookup yields CDR1 PRHDT and CDR2 FYEKMQ (reference sequence). The V gene lost 0 bases and the J gene lost 5 bases, with 13 bases spanning the gap. The CDR3 has 15 amino acids. The CDR3 nucleotides are TGTGCCAGCAGCTTAGGAATACAGGGATCAACTGAAGCTTTCTTT. Its translation: CASSLGIQGSTEAFF. The full variable domain, rest sourced from reference TRBV13 and TRBJ1-1, is AAGVIQSPRHLIKEKRETATLKCYPIPRHDTVYWYQQGPGQDPQFLISFYEKMQSDKGSIPDRFSAQQFSDYHSELNMSSLELGDSALYFCASSLGIQGSTEAFFGQGTRLTVV.

A few counts support this clone. This chain links TRBV27 with TRBJ2-1, with 10 bases matching TRBD1. The CDR3 runs 14 residues. Germline V gives CDR1 MNHEY, CDR2 SMNVEV (reference sequence). V shed 6 bases, J shed 6 bases, and the junction held 5 bases outside the gene matches. The CDR3 reads CASSPWTGGNEQFF. The DNA of the CDR3 is TGTGCCAGCAGCCCTTGGACAGGGGGCAATGAGCAGTTCTTC.

This chain uses TRBV6-5 with TRBJ1-2; D unclear. This CDR3 is 12 amino acids long. Trimming left V 5 bases short and J 7 bases short, with 11 bases between. CDR1 MNHEY and CDR2 SVGAGI come from the germline V gene. The CDR3 here is CASSDFAGGYTF. In DNA form, the CDR3 reads TGTGCCAGCAGTGATTTCGCGGGTGGCTACACCTTC.

The genes are TRBV6-5 and TRBJ2-2; D remains ambiguous. Looked up from germline, CDR1 is MNHEY and CDR2 is SVGAGI. The CDR3 covers 15 residues. Trimming removed 4 bases from V and 4 bases from J, with 13 bases in between. CDR3 sequence (DNA): TGTGCCAGCAGTTCGTTAGTGTTTACCACCGGGGAGCTGTTTTTT. Amino acids: CASSSLVFTTGELFF.

The chain combines TRBV7-9 with TRBJ1-5; no firm D call. Germline V gene sequence: CDR1 SEHNR, CDR2 FQNEAQ (reference sequence). With 1 base removed from V and 0 bases from J, the gap between germline ends came to 7 bases. The CDR3 consists of 15 residues. The CDR3 spells CASSLEGGSNQPQHF. For the CDR3, the DNA is TGTGCCAGCAGCTTAGAAGGCGGTAGCAATCAGCCCCAGCATTTT.

The chain combines TRBV6-6 with TRBJ2-3, with unresolved D. Trimming removed 10 bases at V and 0 bases at J, with 5 bases between. Germline V gene sequence: CDR1 MNHNY, CDR2 SVGAGI (reference sequence). This CDR3 is 11 amino acids long. CDR3 protein: CATSSTDTQYF. The CDR3 nucleotides read TGTGCCACCTCTAGCACAGATACGCAGTATTTT.

The rearrangement links TRBV27 to TRBJ2-7; 10 bases align to TRBD2. From germline, CDR1 is MNHEY and CDR2 SMNVEV (reference sequence). The CDR3 sequence is 15 residues long. Unmatched junction bases numbered 7, after V lost 6 bases and J lost 2 bases. CDR3 coding DNA: TGTGCCAGCAGCCAGGTGACTAGCGGGCCCTACGAGCAGTACTTC. Its protein is CASSQVTSGPYEQYF.

The CDR3 region has the DNA TGTGCCAGCAGCCCTCTGCGGACAAGAAAGGAGACCCAGTACTTC. Its translation: CASSPLRTRKETQYF. The chain uses TRBV7-9 and TRBJ2-5; a weak D match, TRBD1 (5 bases). V was shortened by 5 bases and J by 5 bases, with 18 bases between the two germline ends. The CDR3 is 15 amino acids. The V gene's germline CDR1 is SEHNR and CDR2 FQNEAQ (reference sequence).

The V and J genes are TRBV27 and TRBJ1-2, with D unclear. V lost 6 bases to trimming and J lost 6 bases, with 11 bases between them. CDR1 is MNHEY and CDR2 is SMNVEV in the germline V gene (reference sequence). This CDR3 has 12 amino acids. CDR3 in DNA: TGTGCCAGCAGCTCTAACACCCATGGCTACACCTTC. This sequence encodes CASSSNTHGYTF.